The rows below give T cell receptor beta chains drawn from one sample of a study of CD4+ T cells in melanoma. Here immunoSEQ multiplex PCR was the method, and the copy in TCRdb shows in-frame clones only, minus some. The data show about 120,000 clones, 92% seen once. Sequenced: peripheral blood. These receptors were taken from a human donor with melanoma. CDR3s include the opening cysteine and the closing phenylalanine or tryptophan. Fields, in order: V gene, J gene, CDR3 protein.

v_call: TRBV4-1; j_call: TRBJ1-3; cdr3_aa: CASSQTGYSGNTIYF
v_call: TRBV15; j_call: TRBJ1-2; cdr3_aa: CATSEQQGDYGYTF
v_call: TRBV6-6; j_call: TRBJ1-5; cdr3_aa: CASSSDPSVPQHF
v_call: TRBV28; j_call: TRBJ2-7; cdr3_aa: CASSLPATYEQYF
v_call: TRBV25-1; j_call: TRBJ2-7; cdr3_aa: CASSEWHHEQYF
v_call: TRBV7-7; j_call: TRBJ2-1; cdr3_aa: CASSLVSNSNEQFF
v_call: TRBV28; j_call: TRBJ2-4; cdr3_aa: CASSLWTSGRETKNIQYF
v_call: TRBV7-2; j_call: TRBJ2-1; cdr3_aa: CASSSGRASNEQFF
v_call: TRBV7-3; j_call: TRBJ2-3; cdr3_aa: CASSLKRDYLSTDTQYF
v_call: TRBV5-1; j_call: TRBJ2-5; cdr3_aa: CASSFGRGGETQYF
v_call: TRBV4-3; j_call: TRBJ2-7; cdr3_aa: CASSPRWAAGRPYEQYF
v_call: TRBV7-2; j_call: TRBJ2-7; cdr3_aa: CASSFPGGTKVYF
v_call: TRBV28; j_call: TRBJ2-7; cdr3_aa: CASSFRDRVGEQYF
v_call: TRBV5-1; j_call: TRBJ1-4; cdr3_aa: CASSFGQENEKLFF
v_call: TRBV7-3; j_call: TRBJ1-4; cdr3_aa: CASSPSRINEKLFF
v_call: TRBV19; j_call: TRBJ2-2; cdr3_aa: CASSGTGGVTGELFF
v_call: TRBV7-2; j_call: TRBJ2-7; cdr3_aa: CASSQLAGGFEQYF
v_call: TRBV2; j_call: TRBJ2-3; cdr3_aa: CASSAHSTGTQYF
v_call: TRBV18; j_call: TRBJ2-7; cdr3_aa: CASSPGADDGYEQYF
v_call: TRBV6-4; j_call: TRBJ2-1; cdr3_aa: CASSQLAGANEQFF
v_call: TRBV9; j_call: TRBJ2-7; cdr3_aa: CASSVGQLSYEQYF
v_call: TRBV4-2; j_call: TRBJ1-5; cdr3_aa: CASSHPDRPNQPQHF
v_call: TRBV5-1; j_call: TRBJ2-3; cdr3_aa: CASSLARGSGTDTQYF
v_call: TRBV6-1; j_call: TRBJ2-7; cdr3_aa: CASSEVWQGAYEQYF
v_call: TRBV7-7; j_call: TRBJ2-2; cdr3_aa: CASSLGTSTGELFF
v_call: TRBV27; j_call: TRBJ1-1; cdr3_aa: CASSPTNRGAEAFF
v_call: TRBV5-1; j_call: TRBJ1-1; cdr3_aa: CASSLDNAGQAFF
v_call: TRBV5-1; j_call: TRBJ1-5; cdr3_aa: CASSLSGENQPQHF
v_call: TRBV7-2; j_call: TRBJ1-1; cdr3_aa: CASSRQGLNTEAFF
v_call: TRBV6-5; j_call: TRBJ2-7; cdr3_aa: CASSPTRTRYEQYF
v_call: TRBV5-6; j_call: TRBJ2-7; cdr3_aa: CASSLRSRIEQYF
v_call: TRBV18; j_call: TRBJ2-2; cdr3_aa: CASSSGLDTGELFF
v_call: TRBV6-5; j_call: .; cdr3_aa: CASSQGLAGLSEQYF
v_call: TRBV28; j_call: TRBJ2-4; cdr3_aa: CASSSVGGIKNIQYF
v_call: TRBV5-1; j_call: TRBJ2-2; cdr3_aa: CASSFTAGANTGELFF
v_call: TRBV5-1; j_call: TRBJ2-3; cdr3_aa: CASSLLGAGGTDTQYF
v_call: TRBV7-3; j_call: TRBJ1-2; cdr3_aa: CASSFSGGDYGYTF
v_call: TRBV5-1; j_call: TRBJ2-3; cdr3_aa: CASSFRALTDTQYF
v_call: TRBV27; j_call: TRBJ2-7; cdr3_aa: CASRPTFGTGTGSSFVSSQYF
v_call: TRBV7-9; j_call: TRBJ2-2; cdr3_aa: CASSLNTGGAGELFF
v_call: TRBV25-1; j_call: TRBJ1-6; cdr3_aa: CASSGTGGFYNSPLHF
v_call: TRBV29-1; j_call: TRBJ1-3; cdr3_aa: CSVEGTPGADTIYF
v_call: TRBV18; j_call: TRBJ1-5; cdr3_aa: CASSPTSGGFNQPQHF
v_call: TRBV5-1; j_call: TRBJ2-7; cdr3_aa: CASSLMGQVAYEQYF
v_call: TRBV11-2; j_call: TRBJ2-7; cdr3_aa: CASSSSGSGQYF
v_call: TRBV30; j_call: TRBJ2-3; cdr3_aa: CAWRRGGLAGTDTQYF
v_call: TRBV18; j_call: TRBJ1-1; cdr3_aa: CASSPDGNTEAFF
v_call: TRBV18; j_call: TRBJ2-1; cdr3_aa: CASSPNGLAGINEQFF
v_call: TRBV7-3; j_call: TRBJ2-1; cdr3_aa: CASSLADSYNEQFF
v_call: TRBV5-3; j_call: TRBJ2-6; cdr3_aa: CARSYSGLNNSGANVLTF
v_call: TRBV6-1; j_call: TRBJ2-7; cdr3_aa: CAILRVTGGEQYF
v_call: TRBV23-1; j_call: TRBJ2-7; cdr3_aa: CASSHPPQTGGYEQYF
v_call: TRBV2; j_call: TRBJ2-3; cdr3_aa: CASSTSTDTQYF
v_call: TRBV28; j_call: TRBJ1-2; cdr3_aa: CASSQGRYGYTF